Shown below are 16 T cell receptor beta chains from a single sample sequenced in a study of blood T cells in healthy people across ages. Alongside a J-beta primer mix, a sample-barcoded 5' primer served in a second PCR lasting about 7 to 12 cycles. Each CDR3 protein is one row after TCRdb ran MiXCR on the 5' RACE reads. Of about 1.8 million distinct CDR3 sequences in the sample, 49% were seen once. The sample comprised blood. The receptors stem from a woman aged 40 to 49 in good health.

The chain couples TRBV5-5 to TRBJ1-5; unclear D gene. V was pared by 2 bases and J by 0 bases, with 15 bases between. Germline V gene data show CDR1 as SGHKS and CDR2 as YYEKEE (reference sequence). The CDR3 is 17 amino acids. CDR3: CASSFDSPAYSNQPQHF. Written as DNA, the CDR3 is TGTGCCAGCAGCTTTGACTCCCCGGCGTATAGCAATCAGCCCCAGCATTTT.

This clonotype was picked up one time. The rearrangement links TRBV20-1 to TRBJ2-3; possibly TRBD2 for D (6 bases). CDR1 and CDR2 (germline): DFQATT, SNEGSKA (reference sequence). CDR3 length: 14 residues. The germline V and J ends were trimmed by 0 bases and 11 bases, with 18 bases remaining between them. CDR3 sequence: CSAREASGYNEQYF. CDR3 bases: TGCAGTGCTAGAGAGGCAAGCGGGTACAATGAGCAGTATTTT.

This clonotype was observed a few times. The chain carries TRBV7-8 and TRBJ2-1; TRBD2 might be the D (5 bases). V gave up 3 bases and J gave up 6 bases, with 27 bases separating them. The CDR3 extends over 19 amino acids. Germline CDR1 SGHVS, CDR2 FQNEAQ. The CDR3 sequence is CASSLFWGDRLPEGNEQFF. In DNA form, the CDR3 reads TGTGCCAGCAGCTTGTTCTGGGGTGACCGACTCCCAGAGGGCAATGAGCAGTTCTTC.

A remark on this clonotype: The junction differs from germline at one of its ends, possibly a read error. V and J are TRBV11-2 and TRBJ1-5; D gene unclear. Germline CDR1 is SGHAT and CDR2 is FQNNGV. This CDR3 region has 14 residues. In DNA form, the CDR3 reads TGTGCCAGCAGCTTCCCTTCTAGCAAGCAGCCCCAGCATTTT. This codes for CASSFPSSKQPQHF.

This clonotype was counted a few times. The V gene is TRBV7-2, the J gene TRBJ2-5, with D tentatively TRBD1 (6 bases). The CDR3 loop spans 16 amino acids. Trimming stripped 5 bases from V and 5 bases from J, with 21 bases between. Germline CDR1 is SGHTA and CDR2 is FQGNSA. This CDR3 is CASSNKGFSQGETQYF. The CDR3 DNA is TGTGCCAGCAGCAATAAAGGGTTCTCCCAGGGGGAGACCCAGTACTTC. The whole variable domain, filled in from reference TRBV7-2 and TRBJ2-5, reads GAGVSQSPSNKVTEKGKDVELRCDPISGHTALYWYRQSLGQGLEFLIYFQGNSAPDKSGLPSDRFSAERTGGSVSTLTIQRTQQEDSAVYLCASSNKGFSQGETQYFGPGTRLLVL.

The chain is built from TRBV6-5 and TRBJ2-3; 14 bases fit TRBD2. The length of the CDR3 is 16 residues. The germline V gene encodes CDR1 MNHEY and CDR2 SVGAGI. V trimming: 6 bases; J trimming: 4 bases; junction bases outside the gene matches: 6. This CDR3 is CASSRGTSGGPDTQYF. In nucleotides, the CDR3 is TGTGCCAGCAGCCGAGGGACTAGCGGGGGCCCAGATACGCAGTATTTT.

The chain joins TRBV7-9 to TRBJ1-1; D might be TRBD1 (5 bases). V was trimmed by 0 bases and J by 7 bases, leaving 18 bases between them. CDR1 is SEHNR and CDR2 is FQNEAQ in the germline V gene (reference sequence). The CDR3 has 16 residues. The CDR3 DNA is TGTGCCAGCAGCTTAGCGCCGCAGGGTTTAGGGAGTGAAGCTTTCTTT. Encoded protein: CASSLAPQGLGSEAFF.

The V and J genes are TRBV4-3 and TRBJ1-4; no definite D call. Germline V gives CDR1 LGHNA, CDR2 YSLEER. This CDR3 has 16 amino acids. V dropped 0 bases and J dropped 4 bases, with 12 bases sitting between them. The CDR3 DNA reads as TGCGCCAGCAGCCAAGATCGGGCGGGCTTTAATGAAAAACTGTTTTTT. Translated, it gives CASSQDRAGFNEKLFF.

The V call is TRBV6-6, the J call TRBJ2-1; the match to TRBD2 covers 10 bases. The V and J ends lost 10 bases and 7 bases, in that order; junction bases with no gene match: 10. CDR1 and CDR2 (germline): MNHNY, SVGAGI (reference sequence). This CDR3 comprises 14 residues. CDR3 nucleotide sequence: TGTGCCAACAGAGCTAGCGGGGGTGGTAATGAGCAGTTCTTC. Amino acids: CANRASGGGNEQFF.

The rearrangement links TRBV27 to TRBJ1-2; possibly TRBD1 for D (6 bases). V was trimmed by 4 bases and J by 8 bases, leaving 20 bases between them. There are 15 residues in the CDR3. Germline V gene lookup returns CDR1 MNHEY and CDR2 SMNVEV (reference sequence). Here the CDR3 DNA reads TGTGCCAGCAGTTCACACCCACCCAGGGGAAGCGGCTACACCTTC. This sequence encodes CASSSHPPRGSGYTF.

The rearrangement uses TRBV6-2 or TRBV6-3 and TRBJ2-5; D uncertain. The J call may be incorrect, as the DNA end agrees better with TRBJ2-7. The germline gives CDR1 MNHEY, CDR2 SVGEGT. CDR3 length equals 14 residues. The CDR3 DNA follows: TGTGCCAGCAGTTACGACTTACAGACCCACGAGCAGTACTTC. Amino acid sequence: CASSYDLQTHEQYF.

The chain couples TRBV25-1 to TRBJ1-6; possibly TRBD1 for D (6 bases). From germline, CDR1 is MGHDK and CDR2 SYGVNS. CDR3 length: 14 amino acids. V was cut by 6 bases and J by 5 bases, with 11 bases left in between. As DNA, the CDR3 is TGTGCCAGCAGGGGACATTCCCATAATTCACCCCTCCACTTT. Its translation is CASRGHSHNSPLHF.

CDR3 sequence reads: CSALDRTNYGYTF. The DNA for the CDR3 is TGCAGTGCTCTTGACAGGACTAACTATGGCTACACCTTC. The chain combines TRBV20-1 with TRBJ1-2; maybe TRBD1 (6 bases). Germline V gene lookup returns CDR1 DFQATT and CDR2 SNEGSKA (reference sequence). The CDR3 totals 13 residues. Trimming took 5 bases from V and 0 from J, leaving 10 bases between them.

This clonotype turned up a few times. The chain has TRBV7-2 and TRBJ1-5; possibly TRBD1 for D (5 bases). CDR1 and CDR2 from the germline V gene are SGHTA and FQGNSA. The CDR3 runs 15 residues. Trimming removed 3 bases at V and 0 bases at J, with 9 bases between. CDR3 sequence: CASSFGGDSNQPQHF. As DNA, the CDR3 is TGTGCCAGCAGCTTTGGGGGGGATAGCAATCAGCCCCAGCATTTT.

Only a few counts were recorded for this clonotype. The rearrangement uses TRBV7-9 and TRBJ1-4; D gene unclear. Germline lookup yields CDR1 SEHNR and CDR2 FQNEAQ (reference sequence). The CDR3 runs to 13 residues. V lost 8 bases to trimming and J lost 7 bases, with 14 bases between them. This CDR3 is CASCPDSGEKLFF. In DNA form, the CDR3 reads TGTGCCAGCTGCCCAGATTCAGGTGAAAAACTGTTTTTT.

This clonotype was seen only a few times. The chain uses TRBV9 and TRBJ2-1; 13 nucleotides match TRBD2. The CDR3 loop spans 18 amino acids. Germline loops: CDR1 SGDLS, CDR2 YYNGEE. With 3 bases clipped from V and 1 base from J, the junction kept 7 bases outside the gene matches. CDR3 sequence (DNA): TGTGCCAGCAGCGACAGAGGACTAGCGGGGGCTTCCTACAATGAGCAGTTCTTC. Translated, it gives CASSDRGLAGASYNEQFF.